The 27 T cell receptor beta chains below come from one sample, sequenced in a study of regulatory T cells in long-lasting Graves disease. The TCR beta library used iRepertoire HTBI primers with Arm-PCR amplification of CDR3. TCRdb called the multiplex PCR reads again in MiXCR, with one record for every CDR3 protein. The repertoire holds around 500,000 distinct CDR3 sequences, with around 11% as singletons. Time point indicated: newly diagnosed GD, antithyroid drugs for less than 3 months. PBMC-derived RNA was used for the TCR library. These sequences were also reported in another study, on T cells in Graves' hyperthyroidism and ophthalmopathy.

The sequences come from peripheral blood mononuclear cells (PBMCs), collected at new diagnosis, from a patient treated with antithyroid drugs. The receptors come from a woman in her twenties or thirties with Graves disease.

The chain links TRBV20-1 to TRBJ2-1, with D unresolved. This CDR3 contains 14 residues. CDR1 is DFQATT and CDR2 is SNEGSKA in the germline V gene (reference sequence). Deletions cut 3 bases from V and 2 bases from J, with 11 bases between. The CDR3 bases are TGCAGTGCTAGGTCATTGGGCCCCTACAATGAGCAGTTCTTC. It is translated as CSARSLGPYNEQFF.

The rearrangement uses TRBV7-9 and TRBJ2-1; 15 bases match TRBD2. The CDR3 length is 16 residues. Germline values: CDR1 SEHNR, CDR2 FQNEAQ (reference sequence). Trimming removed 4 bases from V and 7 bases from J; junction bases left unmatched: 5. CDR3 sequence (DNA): TGTGCCAGCAGCTCCGGACTAGCGGGAGGGCCTAATGAGCAGTTCTTC. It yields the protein CASSSGLAGGPNEQFF.

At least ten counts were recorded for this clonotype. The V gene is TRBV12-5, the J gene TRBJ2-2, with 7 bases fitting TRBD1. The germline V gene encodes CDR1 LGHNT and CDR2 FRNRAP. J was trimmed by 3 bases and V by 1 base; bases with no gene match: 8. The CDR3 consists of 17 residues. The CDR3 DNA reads TGTGCTAGTGGTTTGGCCAGAACAGGGGCGGACACCGGGGAGCTGTTTTTT. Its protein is CASGLARTGADTGELFF. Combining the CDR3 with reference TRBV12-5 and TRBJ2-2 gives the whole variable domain DARVTQTPRHKVTEMGQEVTMRCQPILGHNTVFWYRQTMMQGLELLAYFRNRAPLDDSGMPKDRFSAEMPDATLATLKIQPSEPRDSAVYFCASGLARTGADTGELFFGEGSRLTVL.

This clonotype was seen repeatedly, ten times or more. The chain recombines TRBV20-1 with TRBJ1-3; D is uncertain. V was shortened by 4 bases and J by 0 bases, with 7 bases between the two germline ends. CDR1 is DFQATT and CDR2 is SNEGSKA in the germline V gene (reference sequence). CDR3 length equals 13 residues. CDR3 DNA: TGCAGTGCTATCTGGTCCTCTGGAAACACCATATATTTT. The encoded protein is CSAIWSSGNTIYF.

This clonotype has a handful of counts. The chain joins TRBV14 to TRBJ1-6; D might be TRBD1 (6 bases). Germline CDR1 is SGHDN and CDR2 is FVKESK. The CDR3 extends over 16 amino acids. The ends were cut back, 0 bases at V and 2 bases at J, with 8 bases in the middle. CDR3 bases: TGTGCCAGCAGCCAAGAACAGGGACCCTATAATTCACCCCTCCACTTT. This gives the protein CASSQEQGPYNSPLHF.

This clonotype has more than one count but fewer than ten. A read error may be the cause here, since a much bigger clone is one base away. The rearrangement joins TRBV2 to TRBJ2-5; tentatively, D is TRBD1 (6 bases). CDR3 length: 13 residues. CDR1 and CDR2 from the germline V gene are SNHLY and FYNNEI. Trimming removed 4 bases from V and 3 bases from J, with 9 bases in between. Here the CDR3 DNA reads TGTGCCAGCAGTGGCAAGGGGGAAGAGACCCAGTACTTC. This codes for CASSGKGEETQYF.

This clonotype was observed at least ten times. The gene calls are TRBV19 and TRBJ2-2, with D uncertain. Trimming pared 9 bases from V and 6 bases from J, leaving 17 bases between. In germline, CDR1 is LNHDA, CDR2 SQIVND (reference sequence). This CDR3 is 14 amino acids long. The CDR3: CASSLRQGPGELFF. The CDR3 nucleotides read TGTGCCAGCAGCCTGAGACAAGGCCCCGGGGAGCTGTTTTTT.

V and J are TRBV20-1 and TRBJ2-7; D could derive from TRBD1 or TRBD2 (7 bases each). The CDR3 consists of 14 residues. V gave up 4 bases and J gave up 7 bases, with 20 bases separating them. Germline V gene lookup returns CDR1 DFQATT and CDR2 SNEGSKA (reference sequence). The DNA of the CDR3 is TGCAGTGCTATGGCAAGTACCCAGGGGGGGGAGCAGTACTTC. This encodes CSAMASTQGGEQYF.

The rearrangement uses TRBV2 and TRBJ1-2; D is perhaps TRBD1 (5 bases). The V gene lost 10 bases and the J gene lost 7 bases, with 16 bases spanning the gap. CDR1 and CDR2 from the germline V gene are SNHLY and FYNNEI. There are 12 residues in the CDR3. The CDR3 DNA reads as TGTGCCATGGCAGGGATTCGGGTTGGCTACACCTTC. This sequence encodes CAMAGIRVGYTF.

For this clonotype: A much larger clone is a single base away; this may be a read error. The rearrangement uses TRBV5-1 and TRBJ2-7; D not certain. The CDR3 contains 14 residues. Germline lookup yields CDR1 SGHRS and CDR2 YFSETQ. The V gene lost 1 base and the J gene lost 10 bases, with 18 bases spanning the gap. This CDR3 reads CASSLIGWASDQYF. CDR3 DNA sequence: TGCGCCAGCAGCTTGATAGGTTGGGCCTCTGATCAGTACTTC.

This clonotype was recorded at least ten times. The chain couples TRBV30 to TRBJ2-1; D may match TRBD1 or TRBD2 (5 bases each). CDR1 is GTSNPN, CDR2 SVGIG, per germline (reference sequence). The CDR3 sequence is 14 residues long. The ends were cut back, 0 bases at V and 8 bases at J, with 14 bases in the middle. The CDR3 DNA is TGTGCCTGGAGTGTAAAGACTCGGGGCCATGAGCAGTTCTTC. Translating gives CAWSVKTRGHEQFF.

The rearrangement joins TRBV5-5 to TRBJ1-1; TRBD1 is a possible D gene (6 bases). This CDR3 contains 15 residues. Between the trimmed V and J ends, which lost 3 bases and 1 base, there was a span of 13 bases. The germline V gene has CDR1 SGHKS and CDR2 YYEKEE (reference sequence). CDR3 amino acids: CASSWTTGPNTEAFF. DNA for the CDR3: TGTGCCAGCAGCTGGACGACAGGTCCGAACACTGAAGCTTTCTTT.

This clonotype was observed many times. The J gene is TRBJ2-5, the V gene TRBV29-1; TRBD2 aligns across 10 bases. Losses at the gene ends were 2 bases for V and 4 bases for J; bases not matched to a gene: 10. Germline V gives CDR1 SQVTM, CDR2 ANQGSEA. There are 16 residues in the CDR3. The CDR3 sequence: CSVEFPLAGVGETQYF. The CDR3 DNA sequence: TGCAGCGTTGAATTTCCCCTAGCGGGAGTTGGAGAGACCCAGTACTTC.

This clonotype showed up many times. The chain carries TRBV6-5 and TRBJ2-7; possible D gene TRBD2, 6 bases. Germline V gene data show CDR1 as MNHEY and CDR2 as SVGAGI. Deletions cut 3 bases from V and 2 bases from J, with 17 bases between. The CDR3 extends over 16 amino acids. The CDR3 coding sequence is TGTGCCAGCAGTTATAAGGGAGGCGGGTTGACCTACGAGCAGTACTTC. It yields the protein CASSYKGGGLTYEQYF.

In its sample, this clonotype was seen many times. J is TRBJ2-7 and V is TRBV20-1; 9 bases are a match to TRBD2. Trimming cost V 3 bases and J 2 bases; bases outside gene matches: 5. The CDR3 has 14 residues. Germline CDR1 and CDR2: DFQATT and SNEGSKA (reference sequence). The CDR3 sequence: CSASPSGNTYEQYF. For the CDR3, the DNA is TGCAGTGCTAGCCCTAGCGGGAACACCTACGAGCAGTACTTC.

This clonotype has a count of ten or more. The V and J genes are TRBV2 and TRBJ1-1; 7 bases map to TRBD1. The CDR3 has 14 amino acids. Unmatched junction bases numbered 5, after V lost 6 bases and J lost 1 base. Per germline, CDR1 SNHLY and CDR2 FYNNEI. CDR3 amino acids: CASSPGTANTEAFF. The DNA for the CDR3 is TGTGCCAGCAGCCCAGGGACAGCGAACACTGAAGCTTTCTTT.

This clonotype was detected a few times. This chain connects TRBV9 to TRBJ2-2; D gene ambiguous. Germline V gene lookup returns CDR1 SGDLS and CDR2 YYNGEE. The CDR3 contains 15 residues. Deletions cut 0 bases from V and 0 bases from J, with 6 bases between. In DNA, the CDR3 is TGTGCCAGCAGCGTAGGGGTGGCGAACACCGGGGAGCTGTTTTTT. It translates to CASSVGVANTGELFF. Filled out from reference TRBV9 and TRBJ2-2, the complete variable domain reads DSGVTQTPKHLITATGQRVTLRCSPRSGDLSVYWYQQSLDQGLQFLIQYYNGEERAKGNILERFSAQQFPDLHSELNLSSLELGDSALYFCASSVGVANTGELFFGEGSRLTVL.

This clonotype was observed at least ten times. CDR3 DNA sequence: TGTGCCAGCTCACCAGGCCACGGACAGGGGACGGAGACCCAGTACTTC. Translation gives CASSPGHGQGTETQYF. The V and J genes are TRBV18 and TRBJ2-5; 9 bases fit TRBD1. The germline V gene has CDR1 KGHSH and CDR2 LQKENI. The trim removed 2 bases at V and 5 bases at J, leaving 9 bases unmatched. The CDR3 covers 16 residues.

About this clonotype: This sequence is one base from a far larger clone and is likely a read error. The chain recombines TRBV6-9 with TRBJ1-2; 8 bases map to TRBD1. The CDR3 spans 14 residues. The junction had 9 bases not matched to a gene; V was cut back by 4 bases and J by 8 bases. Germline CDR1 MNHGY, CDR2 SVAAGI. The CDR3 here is CASSSTGADWGYTF. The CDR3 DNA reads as TGTGCCAGCAGTTCGACAGGGGCGGACTGGGGCTACACCTTC.

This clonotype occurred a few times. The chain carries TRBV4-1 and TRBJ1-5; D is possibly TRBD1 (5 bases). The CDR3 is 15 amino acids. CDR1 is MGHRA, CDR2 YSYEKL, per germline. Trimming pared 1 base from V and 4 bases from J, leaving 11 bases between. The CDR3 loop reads CASSQVLRGNQPQHF. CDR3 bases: TGCGCCAGCAGCCAAGTCCTCCGGGGGAATCAGCCCCAGCATTTT.

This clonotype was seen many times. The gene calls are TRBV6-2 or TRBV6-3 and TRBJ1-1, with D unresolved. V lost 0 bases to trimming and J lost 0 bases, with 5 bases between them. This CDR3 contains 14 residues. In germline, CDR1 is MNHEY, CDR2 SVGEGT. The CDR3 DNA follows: TGTGCCAGCAGTTACTCCGGGTTGAACACTGAAGCTTTCTTT. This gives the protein CASSYSGLNTEAFF.

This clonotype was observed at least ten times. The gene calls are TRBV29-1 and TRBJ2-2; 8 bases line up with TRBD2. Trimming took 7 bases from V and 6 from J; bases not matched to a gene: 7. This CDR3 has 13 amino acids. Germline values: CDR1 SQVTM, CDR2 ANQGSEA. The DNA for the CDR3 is TGCAGCGCCGGGAGGGGTGCGCCCGGGGAGCTGTTTTTT. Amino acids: CSAGRGAPGELFF.

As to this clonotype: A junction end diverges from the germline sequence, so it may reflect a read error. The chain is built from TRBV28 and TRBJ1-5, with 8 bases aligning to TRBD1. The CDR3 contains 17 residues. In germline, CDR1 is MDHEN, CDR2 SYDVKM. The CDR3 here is CASSWQGAGTANQPQRF. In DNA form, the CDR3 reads TGTGCCAGCAGTTGGCAGGGGGCTGGTACGGCCAATCAGCCCCAGCGTTTT. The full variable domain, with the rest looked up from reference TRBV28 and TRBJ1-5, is DVKVTQSSRYLVKRTGEKVFLECVQDMDHENMFWYRQDPGLGLRLIYFSYDVKMKEKGDIPEGYSVSREKKERFSLILESASTNQTSMYLCASSWQGAGTANQPQRFGDGTRLSIL.

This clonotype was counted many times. The CDR3 protein is CASSRESISYNSPLHF. The CDR3 bases are TGTGCCAGCAGCCGTGAAAGCATCTCCTATAATTCACCCCTCCACTTT. The chain combines TRBV9 with TRBJ1-6; D gene uncertain. V was trimmed by 4 bases and J by 0 bases, leaving 11 bases between them. Germline V gene sequence: CDR1 SGDLS, CDR2 YYNGEE. The CDR3 totals 16 residues.

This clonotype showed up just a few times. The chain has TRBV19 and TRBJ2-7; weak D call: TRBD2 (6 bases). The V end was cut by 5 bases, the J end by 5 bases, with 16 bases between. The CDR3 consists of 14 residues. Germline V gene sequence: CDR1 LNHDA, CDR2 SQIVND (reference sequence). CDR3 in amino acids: CASSDGSNPHEQYF. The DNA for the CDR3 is TGTGCCAGTAGTGACGGGAGCAACCCCCACGAGCAGTACTTC.

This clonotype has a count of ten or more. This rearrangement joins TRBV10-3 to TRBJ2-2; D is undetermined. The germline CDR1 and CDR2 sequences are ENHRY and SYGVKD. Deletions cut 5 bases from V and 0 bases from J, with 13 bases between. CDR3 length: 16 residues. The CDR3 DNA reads TGTGCCATCAGTCCTGATGCGGTCGCGAACACCGGGGAGCTGTTTTTT. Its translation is CAISPDAVANTGELFF.

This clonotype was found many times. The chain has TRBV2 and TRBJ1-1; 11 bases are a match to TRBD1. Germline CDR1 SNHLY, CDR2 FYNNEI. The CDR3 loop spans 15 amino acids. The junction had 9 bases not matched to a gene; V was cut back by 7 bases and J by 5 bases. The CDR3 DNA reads TGTGCCAGCAAGCCGGACAGGGGGCTGAGTACTGAAGCTTTCTTT. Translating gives CASKPDRGLSTEAFF.